The source of this T cell receptor beta chain is a study of blood T cell repertoires in COVID-19. On the study more broadly: From T cells, B-cell-depleted T cells, or PBMCs came the material, which was cDNA or gDNA.

In the source study's methods: Amplification with reference gene primers provided the estimates of nucleated cell counts. Profiling relied on immunoSEQ multiplex PCR, and the TCRdb table lists in-frame clones only, not all of them. D and trimming come from the DNA, and the V and J calls and clone size come from that table. The table shows roughly 250,000 clones, with about nine tenths occurring only once. Germline V gene data show CDR1 as KGHSH and CDR2 as LQKENI. V was pared by 0 bases and J by 1 base, with 3 bases of the junction left unmatched. The CDR3 length is 17 residues. Study members were between about 18 and 95 years old and lived in roughly 24 US regions.

The gene calls are TRBV18 and TRBJ2-4, with 10 bases fitting TRBD1. The sequenced sample was PBMCs or T cells enriched from blood (not recorded which). The TCR comes from a woman under 40 with acute COVID-19. CDR3 sequence reads: CASSPPLGQGAKNIQYF. CDR3 in DNA: TGTGCCAGCTCACCACCCTTGGGACAGGGGGCCAAAAACATTCAGTACTTC. Variable domain in full (rest from reference TRBV18 and TRBJ2-4): NAGVMQNPRHLVRRRGQEARLRCSPMKGHSHVYWYRQLPEEGLKFMVYLQKENIIDESGMPKERFSAEFPKEGPSILRIQQVVRGDSAAYFCASSPPLGQGAKNIQYFGAGTRLSVL.